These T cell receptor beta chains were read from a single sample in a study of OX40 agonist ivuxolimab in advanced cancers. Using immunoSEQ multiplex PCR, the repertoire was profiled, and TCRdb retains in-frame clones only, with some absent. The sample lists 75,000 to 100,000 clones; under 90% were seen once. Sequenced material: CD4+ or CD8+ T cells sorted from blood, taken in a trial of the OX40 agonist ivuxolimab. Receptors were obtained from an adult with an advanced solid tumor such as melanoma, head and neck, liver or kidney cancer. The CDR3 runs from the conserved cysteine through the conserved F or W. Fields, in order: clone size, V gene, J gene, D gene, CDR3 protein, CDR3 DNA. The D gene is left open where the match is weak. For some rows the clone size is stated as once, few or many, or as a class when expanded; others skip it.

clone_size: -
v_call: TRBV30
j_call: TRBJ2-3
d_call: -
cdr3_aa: CASKWGETSTDTQYF
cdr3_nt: TGTGCCTCGAAATGGGGGGAGACTAGCACAGATACGCAGTATTTT

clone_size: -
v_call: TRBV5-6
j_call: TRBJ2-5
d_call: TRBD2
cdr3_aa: CASRSRGRGETQYF
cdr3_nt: TGTGCCAGCAGATCACGCGGGAGGGGTGAGACCCAGTACTTC

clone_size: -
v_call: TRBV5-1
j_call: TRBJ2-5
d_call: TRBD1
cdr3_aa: CASTGQGSYQETQYF
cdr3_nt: TGCGCCAGCACCGGACAGGGCTCGTACCAAGAGACCCAGTACTTC

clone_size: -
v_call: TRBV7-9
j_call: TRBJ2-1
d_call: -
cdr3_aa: CASSPTSNEQFF
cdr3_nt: TGTGCCAGCAGTCCAACTAGTAATGAGCAGTTCTTC

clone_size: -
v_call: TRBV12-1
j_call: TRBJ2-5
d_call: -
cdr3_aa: CASSPKGASGSGETQYF
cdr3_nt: TGTGCCAGCAGCCCGAAAGGGGCTAGCGGGAGTGGAGAGACCCAGTACTTC

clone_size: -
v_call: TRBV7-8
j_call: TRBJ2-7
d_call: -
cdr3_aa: CASSLRASSSYEQYF
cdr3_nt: TGTGCCAGCAGCTTACGAGCGAGTAGCTCCTACGAGCAGTACTTC

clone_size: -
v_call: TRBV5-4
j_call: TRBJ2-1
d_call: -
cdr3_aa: CASSLDSSYNEQFF
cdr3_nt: TGTGCCAGCAGCTTGGACAGTTCCTACAATGAGCAGTTCTTC

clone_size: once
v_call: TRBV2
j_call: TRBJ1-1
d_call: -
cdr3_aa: CASTERRDFPEAFF
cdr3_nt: TGTGCCAGCACTGAAAGAAGGGATTTTCCTGAAGCTTTCTTT

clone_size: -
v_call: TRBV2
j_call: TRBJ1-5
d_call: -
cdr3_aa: CASSGQGGYQPQHF
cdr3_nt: TGTGCCAGCAGTGGTCAGGGTGGTTATCAGCCCCAGCATTTT

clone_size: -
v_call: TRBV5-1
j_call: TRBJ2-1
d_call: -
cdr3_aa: CASRLDSSASSYNEQFF
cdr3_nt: TGCGCCAGCAGATTAGATTCTAGCGCGAGCTCCTACAATGAGCAGTTCTTC

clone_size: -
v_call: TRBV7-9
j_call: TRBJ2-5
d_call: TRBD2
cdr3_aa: CASSPGTSGRSEETQYF
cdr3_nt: TGTGCCAGCAGCCCTGGGACTAGCGGGAGATCTGAAGAGACCCAGTACTTC

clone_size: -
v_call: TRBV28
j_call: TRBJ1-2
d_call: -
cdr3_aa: CASSLSGYGYTF
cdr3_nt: TGTGCCAGCAGTTTATCCGGGTATGGCTACACCTTC

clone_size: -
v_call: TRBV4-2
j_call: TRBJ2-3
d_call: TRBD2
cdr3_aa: CASSQASSGSLGDTQYF
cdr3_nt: TGTGCCAGCAGCCAAGCTTCTAGCGGGAGTCTAGGGGATACGCAGTATTTT

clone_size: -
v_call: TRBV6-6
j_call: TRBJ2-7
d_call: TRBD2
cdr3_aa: CASRGGTSNTYEQYF
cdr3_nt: TGTGCCAGCAGGGGAGGGACTTCTAATACCTACGAGCAGTACTTC

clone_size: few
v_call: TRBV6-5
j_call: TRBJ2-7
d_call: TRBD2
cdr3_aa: CASSRGLGYYEQYF
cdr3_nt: TGTGCCAGCAGCCGCGGACTAGGTTACTACGAGCAGTACTTC

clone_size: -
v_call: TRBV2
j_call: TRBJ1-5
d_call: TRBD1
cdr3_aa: CASSEGTGAWSQHF
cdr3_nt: TGTGCCAGCAGTGAGGGGACAGGGGCATGGTCCCAGCATTTT

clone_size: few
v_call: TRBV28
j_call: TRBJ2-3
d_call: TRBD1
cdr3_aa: CASSPYSGTATSTDTQYF
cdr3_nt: TGTGCCAGCAGTCCGTACTCCGGGACAGCAACTAGCACAGATACGCAGTATTTT

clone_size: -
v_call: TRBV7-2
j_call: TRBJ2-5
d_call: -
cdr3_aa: CASSLDVRTQYF
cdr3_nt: TGTGCCAGCAGCTTGGACGTAAGGACCCAGTACTTC